This entry lists 25 T cell receptor beta chains sequenced from one sample in a study of T cell repertoires in cytomegalovirus infection. Each CDR3 protein gets one entry after TCRdb re-called the reads with MiXCR. The sample contains some 800,000 distinct CDR3 sequences, 25% to 30% of which appear only once. Their recognized antigens are unknown. Source: cultured CD8+ T cells from PBMCs, taken from culture after CMV antigen stimulation. The receptors were gathered from a human donor in good health (CMV status not recorded). Some clones in this sample may be carry-over from other donors' samples.

Worth noting for this clonotype: It is unclear where the CDR3 begins or ends on the DNA, so no DNA is shown, and the CDR3 is as TCRdb lists it. J is TRBJ1-4 and V is TRBV2; whether TRBD1, the table's D call, matches the DNA was not checked. The CDR3 adds up to 15 amino acids, both ends counted. Germline CDR1 SNHLY, CDR2 FYNNEI. The CDR3 spells CASSDFFGQNEKLFF.

The V call is TRBV3-1, the J call TRBJ2-7; 9 nucleotides align to TRBD2. This CDR3 spans 14 amino acids. Germline V gene sequence: CDR1 LGHDT, CDR2 YNNKEL (reference sequence). The CDR3 bases are TGTGCTTTCAGCGGGAGGCCTCACCACTACGAGCAGTACTTC. Its translation is CAFSGRPHHYEQYF.

This clonotype has just a few counts. The chain employs TRBV19 and TRBJ2-7; D call uncertain. The CDR3 has 14 residues. Trimming stripped 3 bases from V and 2 bases from J, with 11 bases between. Per the germline V gene, CDR1 is LNHDA and CDR2 is SQIVND (reference sequence). CDR3 residues: CASSILLDTYEQYF. The CDR3 DNA follows: TGTGCCAGTAGTATCCTCTTGGATACCTACGAGCAGTACTTC. Variable domain in full (rest from reference TRBV19 and TRBJ2-7): DGGITQSPKYLFRKEGQNVTLSCEQNLNHDAMYWYRQDPGQGLRLIYYSQIVNDFQKGDIAEGYSVSREKKESFPLTVTSAQKNPTAFYLCASSILLDTYEQYFGPGTRLTVT.

On this clonotype: Being one base from a much bigger clone, this may be a read error. V gene TRBV10-3 combines with J gene TRBJ1-1; D unresolved. V lost 4 bases and J lost 1, with 1 base in between. The CDR3 spans 11 residues. Germline lookup yields CDR1 ENHRY and CDR2 SYGVKD. CDR3 bases: TGTGCCATCAGTGCGAACACTGAAGCTTTCTTT. Translating it yields CAISANTEAFF.

This rearrangement joins TRBV4-1 to TRBJ2-3, with 14 bases aligning to TRBD2. Germline CDR1 MGHRA, CDR2 YSYEKL. The length of the CDR3 is 19 residues. J lost 2 bases, V lost 5 bases, and 12 bases had no gene match. The CDR3 coding sequence is TGCGCCAGCAGCTCCCCTCCGGGACTAGCGGGGGATGACACAGATACGCAGTATTTT. Translation gives CASSSPPGLAGDDTDTQYF.

In regard to this clonotype: As the CDR3 is not closed by the conserved phenylalanine or tryptophan, this likely results from a read error. The V call is TRBV7-8, the J call TRBJ2-1, with D tentatively TRBD2 (7 bases). Germline V gene sequence: CDR1 SGHVS, CDR2 FQNEAQ. The length of the CDR3 is 15 residues. V was clipped by 7 bases and J by 5 bases, with 18 bases between them. The CDR3 nucleotides are TGTGCCAGCAACGAAGGGGGGGGGCTACACAATGAGCAGTTCTCC. Translated: CASNEGGGLHNEQFS.

This clonotype was seen repeatedly, ten times or more. The chain carries TRBV7-6 and TRBJ2-3, with 12 bases identical to TRBD2. V was pared by 2 bases and J by 3 bases, with 15 bases of the junction left unmatched. Germline loops: CDR1 SGHVS, CDR2 FNYEAQ. The CDR3 has 20 residues. CDR3 region: CASSLSTSGGMVLVTDTQYF. CDR3 coding DNA: TGTGCCAGCAGCTTATCCACTAGCGGGGGGATGGTTCTTGTAACAGATACGCAGTATTTT. The variable domain in full, with the rest retrieved from reference TRBV7-6 and TRBJ2-3, is GAGVSQSPRYKVTKRGQDVALRCDPISGHVSLYWYRQALGQGPEFLTYFNYEAQQDKSGLPNDRFSAERPEGSISTLTIQRTEQRDSAMYRCASSLSTSGGMVLVTDTQYFGPGTRLTVL.

This clonotype has a count of ten or more. The chain links TRBV7-6 to TRBJ2-2, with D tentatively TRBD1 (5 bases). CDR1 is SGHVS, CDR2 FNYEAQ, per germline. The V gene lost 5 bases and the J gene lost 6 bases, with 16 bases spanning the gap. This CDR3 comprises 15 residues. The CDR3, as DNA: TGTGCCAGCAGCCCGGACACCCGCAGGGCCGGGGAGCTGTTTTTT. It yields the protein CASSPDTRRAGELFF. The whole variable domain, remainder taken from reference TRBV7-6 and TRBJ2-2, is GAGVSQSPRYKVTKRGQDVALRCDPISGHVSLYWYRQALGQGPEFLTYFNYEAQQDKSGLPNDRFSAERPEGSISTLTIQRTEQRDSAMYRCASSPDTRRAGELFFGEGSRLTVL.

The chain has TRBV7-9 and TRBJ2-3; 12 bases line up with TRBD2. Per germline, CDR1 SEHNR and CDR2 FQNEAQ (reference sequence). The J segment lost 4 bases and the V segment lost 5 bases, leaving 16 bases of the junction unmatched. This CDR3 comprises 19 residues. The CDR3 region is CASSGRWPSGGAGPDTQYF. The CDR3 nucleotides are TGTGCCAGCAGCGGGCGATGGCCTAGCGGGGGGGCTGGCCCAGATACGCAGTATTTT.

This clonotype was observed a handful of times. The chain employs TRBV27 and TRBJ1-1, with D perhaps TRBD1 (5 bases). Germline V gene data show CDR1 as MNHEY and CDR2 as SMNVEV (reference sequence). There are 13 residues in the CDR3. With 5 bases removed from V and 0 bases from J, the gap between germline ends came to 7 bases. DNA for the CDR3: TGTGCCAGCAGTGACAGAGTGAACACTGAAGCTTTCTTT. Encoded protein: CASSDRVNTEAFF.

The sample holds one count of this clonotype. CDR3 sequence (DNA): TGTGCCACCAAAGGAGGGCCCACTGAAGCTTTCTTT. Its translation is CATKGGPTEAFF. V usage is TRBV2 and J usage is TRBJ1-1; D is ambiguous. This CDR3 spans 12 amino acids. V was pared by 10 bases and J by 4 bases, with 13 bases between. Per germline, CDR1 SNHLY and CDR2 FYNNEI.

J is TRBJ2-3 and V is TRBV5-4, with D unresolved. Germline V gene lookup returns CDR1 SGHNT and CDR2 YYREEE (reference sequence). The CDR3 loop spans 14 amino acids. V lost 0 bases and J lost 2, with 7 bases in between. The DNA of the CDR3 is TGTGCCAGCAGCTTGGACCGAGACACAGATACGCAGTATTTT. Translation gives CASSLDRDTDTQYF. Full variable domain (rest looked up from reference TRBV5-4 and TRBJ2-3): ETGVTQSPTHLIKTRGQQVTLRCSSQSGHNTVSWYQQALGQGPQFIFQYYREEENGRGNFPPRFSGLQFPNYSSELNVNALELDDSALYLCASSLDRDTDTQYFGPGTRLTVL.

The chain is built from TRBV6-6 and TRBJ2-3; D unresolved. The CDR3 length is 14 residues. Germline V gives CDR1 MNHNY, CDR2 SVGAGI (reference sequence). Trimming stripped 0 bases from V and 2 bases from J, with 6 bases between. CDR3 sequence: CASSYSSATDTQYF. The CDR3 nucleotides read TGTGCCAGCAGTTACTCGTCGGCCACAGATACGCAGTATTTT.

This clonotype was counted at least ten times. The rearrangement joins TRBV7-2 to TRBJ2-3; D gene unclear. The CDR3 is 14 amino acids. With 5 bases removed from V and 0 bases from J, the gap between germline ends came to 9 bases. CDR1 and CDR2 (germline): SGHTA, FQGNSA. CDR3 coding DNA: TGTGCCAGCAGCGCTGTGGACAGCACAGATACGCAGTATTTT. Protein sequence: CASSAVDSTDTQYF.

The genes are TRBV9 and TRBJ2-1; TRBD2 matches 7 bases. This CDR3 is 16 amino acids long. Trimming removed 2 bases from V and 9 bases from J; junction bases left unmatched: 14. Per the germline V gene, CDR1 is SGDLS and CDR2 is YYNGEE. The CDR3 loop is CASSVIGVDGRSEQFF. The CDR3 coding sequence is TGTGCCAGCAGCGTGATTGGGGTCGACGGGAGGAGTGAGCAGTTCTTC.

V and J are TRBV20-1 and TRBJ1-6, with D perhaps matching TRBD1 (6 bases). Germline V CDR1 and CDR2: DFQATT, SNEGSKA (reference sequence). This CDR3 has 15 amino acids. Trimming took off 2 bases at V and 8 bases at J, with 16 bases between the two ends. The DNA for the CDR3 is TGCAGTGCTAGATTTTCACAGGGCCCTTATTCACCCCTCCACTTT. This gives the protein CSARFSQGPYSPLHF.

The chain joins TRBV6-5 to TRBJ2-2, with D hard to call. CDR3 length: 15 residues. Germline-derived CDR1 and CDR2 are MNHEY and SVGAGI. V was trimmed by 2 bases and J by 0 bases, leaving 7 bases between them. CDR3 in DNA: TGTGCCAGCAGTTACGGGCATCCGAACACCGGGGAGCTGTTTTTT. Translation: CASSYGHPNTGELFF.

The V call is TRBV19, the J call TRBJ1-6; 10 bases agree with TRBD1. V trimming: 10 bases; J trimming: 5 bases; junction bases outside the gene matches: 11. This CDR3 contains 16 residues. CDR1 and CDR2 from the germline V gene are LNHDA and SQIVND (reference sequence). The CDR3: CATNAWDRGNNSPLHF. CDR3 nucleotide sequence: TGTGCCACCAACGCCTGGGACAGGGGAAATAATTCACCCCTCCACTTT.

The chain employs TRBV19 and TRBJ2-2; D ambiguous. The CDR3 has 15 amino acids. V dropped 2 bases and J dropped 8 bases, with 15 bases sitting between them. Germline assignment: CDR1 LNHDA and CDR2 SQIVND (reference sequence). Written as DNA, the CDR3 is TGTGCCAGTAGTATAACGACCAAGCTGCGGGGGGAGCTGTTTTTT. This translates into CASSITTKLRGELFF.

This clonotype was recorded only once. The CDR3 region is CSARDTGFYEQYF. CDR3 bases: TGCAGTGCTAGGGACACAGGGTTCTACGAGCAGTACTTC. This chain uses TRBV20-1 with TRBJ2-7; D is perhaps TRBD1 (6 bases). This CDR3 comprises 13 residues. The ends were cut back, 3 bases at V and 3 bases at J, with 12 bases in the middle. Germline V gene lookup returns CDR1 DFQATT and CDR2 SNEGSKA (reference sequence).

This clonotype was seen many times. This chain joins TRBV7-9 and TRBJ2-2; the match to TRBD2 covers 8 bases. This CDR3 is built from 15 residues. Germline values: CDR1 SEHNR, CDR2 FQNEAQ (reference sequence). J was trimmed by 4 bases and V by 2 bases; bases with no gene match: 3. The DNA of the CDR3 is TGTGCCAGCAGCTTATTAGCGGGGCCCACCGGGGAGCTGTTTTTT. It translates to CASSLLAGPTGELFF.

This clonotype was seen many times. The chain carries TRBV28 and TRBJ1-1, with D uncertain. CDR1 is MDHEN, CDR2 SYDVKM, per germline. This CDR3 has 13 residues. The V gene lost 7 bases and the J gene lost 4 bases, with 13 bases spanning the gap. In nucleotides, the CDR3 is TGTGCCAGCATATTAGAAGGATTCACTGAAGCTTTCTTT. Its protein is CASILEGFTEAFF. Together with reference TRBV28 and TRBJ1-1, the CDR3 gives the full variable domain: DVKVTQSSRYLVKRTGEKVFLECVQDMDHENMFWYRQDPGLGLRLIYFSYDVKMKEKGDIPEGYSVSREKKERFSLILESASTNQTSMYLCASILEGFTEAFFGQGTRLTVV.

This clonotype was counted at least ten times. The chain has TRBV7-8 and TRBJ1-3; D call uncertain. Trimming left V 2 bases short and J 5 bases short, with 19 bases between. Per the germline V gene, CDR1 is SGHVS and CDR2 is FQNEAQ. The CDR3 is made up of 17 amino acids. DNA for the CDR3: TGTGCCAGCAGCTTAAGTCTTGGGAGGTCTACTCGAAACACCATATATTTT. It specifies CASSLSLGRSTRNTIYF. Supplemented by reference TRBV7-8 and TRBJ1-3, the full variable domain reads GAGVSQSPRYKVAKRGQDVALRCDPISGHVSLFWYQQALGQGPEFLTYFQNEAQLDKSGLPSDRFFAERPEGSVSTLKIQRTQQEDSAVYLCASSLSLGRSTRNTIYFGEGSWLTVV.

CDR3 loop: CASSPEPGTRGSYEQYF. The CDR3 nucleotides read TGTGCCAGCAGTCCCGAGCCCGGTACCAGGGGCTCCTACGAGCAGTACTTC. The chain is built from TRBV12-3 or TRBV12-4 and TRBJ2-7, with TRBD1 as a possible D gene (6 bases). The CDR3 contains 17 residues. V was shortened by 5 bases and J by 0 bases, with 20 bases between the two germline ends.

This clonotype showed up many times. The chain links TRBV7-2 to TRBJ2-3, with D tentatively TRBD1 (6 bases). The V gene lost 5 bases and the J gene lost 2 bases, with 20 bases spanning the gap. This CDR3 comprises 17 residues. CDR1 is SGHTA, CDR2 FQGNSA, per germline. The CDR3 region has the DNA TGTGCCAGCAGCCACTTCAGGGGATCGGTTGACACAGATACGCAGTATTTT. Amino acid sequence: CASSHFRGSVDTDTQYF. Based on the CDR3 plus reference TRBV7-2 and TRBJ2-3, the full variable domain is GAGVSQSPSNKVTEKGKDVELRCDPISGHTALYWYRQSLGQGLEFLIYFQGNSAPDKSGLPSDRFSAERTGGSVSTLTIQRTQQEDSAVYLCASSHFRGSVDTDTQYFGPGTRLTVL.